The entry below describes one T cell receptor beta chain. The data originate from a study of blood T cell repertoires in COVID-19. Original processing methods: Amplification with reference gene primers provided the estimates of nucleated cell counts. The assay was immunoSEQ multiplex PCR, and TCRdb's table has in-frame clones only and misses some. The DNA gave D and trimming, while V, J and clone size come from that table. In the table there are some 200,000 clones, just over 85% of which are singletons. The CDR3 loop spans 15 amino acids. V was pared by 2 bases and J by 7 bases, with 10 bases of the junction left unmatched. From germline, CDR1 is SGHTA and CDR2 FQGTGA. Residents of over 20 US areas, aged roughly 18 to 89 years, made up the participants.

Sequencing was performed on PBMCs or T cells enriched from blood (not recorded which). The receptor was isolated from a middle-aged woman with acute COVID-19. This chain uses TRBV7-3 with TRBJ1-2; 7 bases align to TRBD1. The CDR3 DNA sequence: TGTGCCAGCAGCTTATCCACCGACAGGGTCTCTGGCTACACCTTC. Translation gives CASSLSTDRVSGYTF. Full variable domain (remainder filled in from reference TRBV7-3 and TRBJ1-2): GAGVSQTPSNKVTEKGKYVELRCDPISGHTALYWYRQSLGQGPEFLIYFQGTGAADDSGLPNDRFFAVRPEGSVSTLKIQRTERGDSAVYLCASSLSTDRVSGYTFGSGTRLTVV.